This T cell receptor (beta chain) was observed in a study of shared clonotypes between healthy human individuals. V was shortened by 1 base and J by 6 bases, with 10 bases between the two germline ends. Germline V gene sequence: CDR1 MDHEN, CDR2 SYDVKM. The CDR3 has 15 amino acids. Each cell subset's genomic DNA was divided evenly among several immunoSEQ plates. Generated by immunoSEQ multiplex PCR, the TCRdb table keeps only in-frame clones and is missing some. The sample shows some 1 million clones, around 74% of them seen only once. This TCR was recovered from a young man in good health. The chain uses TRBV28 and TRBJ1-6, with D hard to call. Material for sequencing was memory CD4+ T cells sorted from blood. Subset given: CD45RA-negative fraction. The CDR3 bases are TGTGCCAGCAGTTTATTGGGAGAAATTAATTCACCCCTCCACTTT. Its protein product is CASSLLGEINSPLHF.